The entry that follows covers one T cell receptor (beta chain) sequence. The antigen remains undetermined. Profiled with immunoSEQ multiplex PCR; TCRdb holds only in-frame clones, not every one. The repertoire consists of around 32,000 clones, with around four fifths occurring once and the leading ten covering approximately 2.5%. These data are taken from a study of STAT5B mutations in CD4+ large granular lymphocyte leukemia. Study-level results: Higher CD4+ than CD8+ T-LGLL clonality might reflect small sample size.

The CDR3 is 14 residues long. From germline, CDR1 is MNHNS and CDR2 SASEGT. V was clipped by 3 bases and J by 8 bases; unmatched bases: 7. The origin of this receptor is a human donor in good health. The rearrangement uses TRBV6-1 and TRBJ1-2, with 9 bases matching TRBD1. Material: CD4+ T cells from blood buffy coats. In DNA form, the CDR3 reads TGTGCCAGCAGTGAGAACAGGGGGCAGGAAGGCTACACCTTC. It is translated as CASSENRGQEGYTF.